The 14 T cell receptor beta chains listed next were all sequenced from one sample in a study of blood T cell repertoires in COVID-19. Clones were sequenced by immunoSEQ multiplex PCR, and TCRdb holds only the in-frame ones, with some missing. Of roughly 200,000 clones in the sample, 70% to 90% were seen once. Sequenced material: PBMCs or T cells enriched from blood (not recorded which). The receptors were gathered from a man aged 35 to 55 who had recovered from COVID-19.

The chain has TRBV6-5 and TRBJ2-2, with D maybe TRBD1 (5 bases). Trimming took 5 bases from V and 1 from J, leaving 11 bases between them. Germline CDR1 reads MNHEY; CDR2 reads SVGAGI. This CDR3 spans 15 amino acids. The CDR3 loop reads CASSPRDRNTGELFF. For the CDR3, the DNA is TGTGCCAGCAGTCCCAGAGACAGGAACACCGGGGAGCTGTTTTTT.

As to this clone: Other DNA sequences in the sample encode the same CDR3. This chain connects TRBV30 to TRBJ1-5; no clear D gene. V gave up 0 bases and J gave up 2 bases, with 8 bases separating them. The CDR3 runs to 14 residues. Germline CDR1 reads GTSNPN; CDR2 reads SVGIG (reference sequence). CDR3 in DNA: TGTGCCTGGAGTGTAGGCGGTGGCAATCAGCCCCAGCATTTT. This codes for CAWSVGGGNQPQHF.

The chain has TRBV5-1 and TRBJ1-1; D is unresolved. Per germline, CDR1 SGHRS and CDR2 YFSETQ. V dropped 3 bases and J dropped 5 bases, with 14 bases sitting between them. The CDR3 loop spans 14 amino acids. The CDR3 DNA reads as TGCGCCAGCAGCTCACGGTCACTGTCGACTGAAGCTTTCTTT. It specifies CASSSRSLSTEAFF.

This clone was recorded many times. The V and J genes are TRBV29-1 and TRBJ1-2; D is undetermined. Germline values: CDR1 SQVTM, CDR2 ANQGSEA. The V gene lost 4 bases and the J gene lost 5 bases, with 11 bases spanning the gap. The CDR3 contains 12 residues. CDR3 residues: CSVARDRYGYTF. The CDR3 nucleotides are TGCAGCGTTGCGAGGGATAGGTATGGCTACACCTTC.

The rearrangement uses TRBV12-5 and TRBJ1-1; maybe TRBD1 (6 bases). CDR3 size: 14 residues. Germline assignment: CDR1 LGHNT and CDR2 FRNRAP. The ends were cut back, 4 bases at V and 8 bases at J, with 17 bases in the middle. The CDR3 DNA reads TGTGCTAGTGGTTGGGATCGACAGGTAGTAGAAGCTTTCTTT. The encoded protein is CASGWDRQVVEAFF.

J is TRBJ2-5 and V is TRBV18, with a possible D match to TRBD2 (5 bases). V was clipped by 3 bases and J by 1 base, with 18 bases between them. There are 17 residues in the CDR3. The germline V gene encodes CDR1 KGHSH and CDR2 LQKENI. The chain's CDR3 is CASSPPRGRDVQETQYF. The CDR3 DNA sequence: TGTGCCAGCTCACCTCCACGAGGGCGAGATGTCCAAGAGACCCAGTACTTC.

A word on this clone: Other nucleotide sequences in the sample specify the same CDR3. V is TRBV9 and J is TRBJ1-5; tentative D call: TRBD1 (5 bases). The CDR3 runs to 14 residues. The ends were cut back, 0 bases at V and 2 bases at J, with 6 bases in the middle. The germline V gene encodes CDR1 SGDLS and CDR2 YYNGEE. CDR3 in amino acids: CASSVGGGNQPQHF. The CDR3 DNA reads TGTGCCAGCAGCGTAGGGGGCGGCAATCAGCCCCAGCATTTT. The full variable domain, rest sourced from reference TRBV9 and TRBJ1-5, is DSGVTQTPKHLITATGQRVTLRCSPRSGDLSVYWYQQSLDQGLQFLIQYYNGEERAKGNILERFSAQQFPDLHSELNLSSLELGDSALYFCASSVGGGNQPQHFGDGTRLSIL.

The J gene is TRBJ2-7, the V gene TRBV12-5; 7 nucleotides match TRBD2. With V trimmed by 8 bases and J by 6 bases, 10 bases remained unmatched. CDR3 length: 13 amino acids. Germline-derived CDR1 and CDR2 are LGHNT and FRNRAP. The CDR3 reads CASLRDAGVEQYF. As DNA, the CDR3 is TGTGCTAGTCTCCGGGACGCGGGAGTCGAGCAGTACTTC.

This clone was seen a handful of times. The gene calls are TRBV6-1 and TRBJ2-4; a weak D match, TRBD1 (5 bases). With 3 bases removed from V and 8 bases from J, the gap between germline ends came to 17 bases. Per germline, CDR1 MNHNS and CDR2 SASEGT. The CDR3 is 15 residues long. The CDR3 region is CASSDVRGYGDIQYF. Written as DNA, the CDR3 is TGTGCCAGCAGTGATGTTAGGGGATATGGAGACATTCAGTACTTC.

This clone was recorded at least ten times. The V gene is TRBV7-9, the J gene TRBJ2-7; no definite D call. V gave up 5 bases and J gave up 3 bases, with 8 bases separating them. The CDR3 totals 12 residues. Germline loops: CDR1 SEHNR, CDR2 FQNEAQ (reference sequence). Here the CDR3 DNA reads TGTGCCAGCAGCCGCGGAGACTACGAGCAGTACTTC. This sequence encodes CASSRGDYEQYF.

The chain is built from TRBV11-2 and TRBJ2-1, with 10 nucleotides matching TRBD1. This CDR3 comprises 17 residues. Germline values: CDR1 SGHAT, CDR2 FQNNGV. Losses at the gene ends were 4 bases for V and 6 bases for J; bases not matched to a gene: 12. The CDR3 sequence is CASSSRSTGGSTNEQFF. CDR3 bases: TGTGCCAGCAGCTCGCGGTCGACAGGGGGCAGTACCAATGAGCAGTTCTTC.

The rearrangement joins TRBV6-5 to TRBJ1-3; 7 bases line up with TRBD1. Germline V gene sequence: CDR1 MNHEY, CDR2 SVGAGI. The CDR3 runs 16 residues. With V trimmed by 4 bases and J by 3 bases, 9 bases remained unmatched. CDR3 nucleotides: TGTGCCAGCAGTTCTCCCCAGGGGGATTATGGAAACACCATATATTTT. It translates to CASSSPQGDYGNTIYF.

The chain employs TRBV4-1 and TRBJ1-2, with 7 bases aligning to TRBD1. CDR1 and CDR2 (germline): MGHRA, YSYEKL. J gave up 1 base and V 0 bases, and 5 bases lay outside the gene matches. The CDR3 sequence is 16 residues long. The CDR3 nucleotides are TGCGCCAGCAGCCAAGATGACAGGGCTGATAACTATGGCTACACCTTC. Translating it yields CASSQDDRADNYGYTF.

The chain recombines TRBV30 with TRBJ2-3, with D uncertain. The V end was cut by 2 bases, the J end by 6 bases, with 9 bases between. The CDR3 has 12 residues. Germline V lookup: CDR1 GTSNPN, CDR2 SVGIG (reference sequence). This CDR3 is CAWSIGADTQYF. The CDR3 nucleotides are TGTGCCTGGAGTATCGGTGCCGATACGCAGTATTTT.